Sequencing of this TCR beta chain was carried out in a study of TIL therapy for anti-PD-1-resistant metastatic lung cancer. The time point was: pre-treatment sample, taken before nivolumab and TIL therapy. Stage 4 NSCLC adults joined between October 2017 and January 2020. The length of the CDR3 is 15 residues. With V trimmed by 2 bases and J by 1 base, 5 bases remained unmatched. Germline lookup yields CDR1 GTSNPN and CDR2 SVGIG (reference sequence). This was the immunoSEQ v3 assay. Here immunoSEQ multiplex PCR was the method, and the copy in TCRdb shows in-frame clones only, minus some. The sample holds about 50,000 clones, 65% to 90% seen once.

The sequences come from blood, collected at baseline. The chain has TRBV30 and TRBJ2-7, with TRBD2 matching 10 bases. This clonotype originated in a person between 25 and 79 years old with non-small cell lung cancer. The DNA for the CDR3 is TGTGCCTGGAGTCCGCTAGCGGGAGTTTCCTACGAGCAGTACTTC. Translating gives CAWSPLAGVSYEQYF.